The source of this T cell receptor beta chain is a study of blood T cell repertoires in COVID-19. Overall study context: Acute-phase and convalescent COVID-19 samples originated in the United States, Italy and Spain. PBMCs, B-cell-depleted T cells, or T cells were the source of the cDNA or gDNA that made up the material.

The CDR3 sequence is 13 residues long. Trimming left V 3 bases short and J 8 bases short, with 10 bases between. Germline V lookup: CDR1 MNHEY, CDR2 SMNVEV (reference sequence). Original analysis: Amplification of reference gene primers was used by the study to estimate nucleated cell counts. Sequencing used immunoSEQ multiplex PCR; TCRdb keeps in-frame clones, though not all of them. V, J and clone size derive from that table, while D and trimming were established from the DNA sequence. This table holds about 370,000 clones, 90% found once. This clonotype was sampled from a young man with active or convalescent COVID-19. The chain recombines TRBV27 with TRBJ1-4; possible D gene TRBD1, 6 bases. The source material was peripheral blood. The CDR3 reads CASSFGGHEKLFF. The CDR3 region has the DNA TGTGCCAGCAGTTTCGGGGGGCACGAAAAACTGTTTTTT.